This entry is about one T cell receptor beta chain. Its antigen is as yet unknown. This record comes from a study of blood T cells in healthy people across ages. On the study more broadly: About one barcoded beta molecule per two T cells was captured by template switching. Study outcomes and limitations: Naive T cell percentage by flow cytometry tracked strongly with beta diversity.

With a J-beta primer mix and a sample-barcoded 5' primer, a second PCR ran roughly 7 to 11 cycles. TCRdb ran MiXCR on the 5' RACE reads and lists one entry per CDR3 protein. This sample has some 1.7 million distinct CDR3 sequences; over 25% occur once, and the top ten carry about 8%. The germline V gene has CDR1 SNHLY and CDR2 FYNNEI. Trimming took 8 bases from V and 5 from J; bases not matched to a gene: 10. The CDR3 is 14 residues long. V is TRBV2 and J is TRBJ1-2; 8 nucleotides line up with TRBD1. This clonotype was obtained from a woman aged 25 to 39 in good health. The sample comprised blood. The CDR3, as DNA: TGTGCCAGCCGAGGCCGGGACAGGCCATATGGCTACACCTTC. Translated: CASRGRDRPYGYTF.